This entry concerns a single T cell receptor (beta chain). Its antigen remains unidentified. TCRdb used MiXCR to reprocess the reads, holding one entry per CDR3 protein. Among 450,000 to 600,000 distinct CDR3 sequences listed, about 39% were seen once. These data come from a study of T cell repertoires in cytomegalovirus infection. Sequenced material: cultured PBMCs, taken from culture after CMV antigen stimulation. The sequence came from a human donor in good health (CMV status not recorded). Some clones in this sample may be carry-over from other donors' samples.

The CDR3 sequence is CASSLAAGASYEQYF. The CDR3 DNA follows: TGTGCCAGCAGCTTAGCTGCGGGTGCCTCCTACGAGCAGTACTTC. This chain uses TRBV7-2 with TRBJ2-7, with D tentatively TRBD2 (5 bases). The V end was cut by 0 bases, the J end by 0 bases, with 9 bases between. CDR1 SGHTA and CDR2 FQGNSA come from the germline V gene. The CDR3 is 15 residues long. The variable domain in full, completed from reference TRBV7-2 and TRBJ2-7, reads GAGVSQSPSNKVTEKGKDVELRCDPISGHTALYWYRQSLGQGLEFLIYFQGNSAPDKSGLPSDRFSAERTGGSVSTLTIQRTQQEDSAVYLCASSLAAGASYEQYFGPGTRLTVT.